The entry below gives a single TCR beta chain sequence along with its context. Four subsets defined by CD45RA and CD27 were sorted after CD3, CD4, CD8 and live/dead staining. The data were taken from a study of naive and memory T cell subsets. The CDR3 sequence is 14 residues long. Trimming removed 5 bases from V and 10 bases from J, with 21 bases in between. Germline CDR1 is DFQATT and CDR2 is SNEGSKA (reference sequence). Both TRBC1 and TRBC2 were covered by a beta constant-region primer of two equimolar oligonucleotides. Four rounds of PCR amplified the ligated cDNA using nested alpha and beta constant-region primers plus SP2. TCRdb processed the UMI-ligation and nested PCR reads anew with MiXCR; each CDR3 protein has one entry. This table has 95,000 to 150,000 distinct CDR3 sequences, 35% to 40% appearing once.

Sequencing input: central memory CD4+ T cells from blood. The chain carries TRBV20-1 and TRBJ2-1, with D perhaps matching TRBD2 (6 bases). The sequence derives from a human donor in good health. The CDR3: CSAVTSRVGREQFF. In nucleotides, the CDR3 is TGCAGTGCTGTAACTAGCCGGGTGGGACGAGAGCAGTTCTTC.